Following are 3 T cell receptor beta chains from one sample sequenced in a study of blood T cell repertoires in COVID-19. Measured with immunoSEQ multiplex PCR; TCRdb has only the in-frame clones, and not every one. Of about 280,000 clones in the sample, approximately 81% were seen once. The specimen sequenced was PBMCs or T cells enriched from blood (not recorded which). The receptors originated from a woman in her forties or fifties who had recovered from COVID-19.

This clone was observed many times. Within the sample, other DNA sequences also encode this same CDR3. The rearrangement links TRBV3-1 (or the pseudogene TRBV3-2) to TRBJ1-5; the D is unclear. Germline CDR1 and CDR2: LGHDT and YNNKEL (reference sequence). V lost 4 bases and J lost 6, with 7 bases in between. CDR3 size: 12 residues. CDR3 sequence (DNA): TGTGCCAGCAGCCGCACCGGTCAGCCCCAGCATTTT. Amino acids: CASSRTGQPQHF.

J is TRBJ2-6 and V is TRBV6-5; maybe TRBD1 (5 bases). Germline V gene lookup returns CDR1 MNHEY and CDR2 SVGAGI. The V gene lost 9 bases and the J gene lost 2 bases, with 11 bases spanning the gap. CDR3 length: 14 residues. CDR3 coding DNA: TGTGCCAGTTTCTTCAGGGCTGGGGCCAACGTCCTGACTTTC. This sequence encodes CASFFRAGANVLTF.

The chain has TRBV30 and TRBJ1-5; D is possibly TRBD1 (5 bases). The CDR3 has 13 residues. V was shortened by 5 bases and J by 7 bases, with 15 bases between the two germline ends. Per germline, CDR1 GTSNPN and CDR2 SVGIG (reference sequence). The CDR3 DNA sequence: TGTGCCTGGGGTCGCGGCGGGGGGCAGCCCCAGCATTTT. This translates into CAWGRGGGQPQHF.